Presented here are 19 T cell receptor beta chains from one specimen sequenced in a study. MiXCR was run by TCRdb on the 5' RACE reads, yielding one entry per CDR3 protein. The table lists thousands of distinct CDR3 sequences, over 50% of them singletons. Cells sorted as Tregs were CD4+, CD25+ and CD127-/low. Material: Tregs sorted from a lymph node. The receptors shown here come from a female donor with breast cancer.

The V call is TRBV4-3, the J call TRBJ2-1, with D unclear. Germline CDR1 and CDR2: LGHNA and YSLEER. The CDR3 is 14 amino acids. Trimming pared 0 bases from V and 5 bases from J, leaving 8 bases between. CDR3 nucleotide sequence: TGCGCCAGCAGCCAAGATAAACAGAACAATGAGCAGTTCTTC. Its translation is CASSQDKQNNEQFF.

This chain links TRBV6-5 with TRBJ2-1; 8 bases match TRBD1. The trim removed 2 bases at V and 7 bases at J, leaving 10 bases unmatched. The CDR3 sequence is 16 residues long. The germline gives CDR1 MNHEY, CDR2 SVGAGI. The CDR3, as DNA: TGTGCCAGCAGTTACGCGGGGCAGGGGGCGCTTAATGAGCAGTTCTTC. Translated, it gives CASSYAGQGALNEQFF.

The CDR3 is CASSELAGLNNEQFF. The CDR3 region has the DNA TGTGCCAGCAGCGAACTAGCGGGTCTCAACAATGAGCAGTTCTTC. This chain links TRBV7-6 with TRBJ2-1; TRBD2 aligns across 9 bases. CDR1 and CDR2 (germline): SGHVS, FNYEAQ. J lost 5 bases, V lost 5 bases, and 7 bases had no gene match. The CDR3 contains 15 residues.

The chain links TRBV21-1 to TRBJ2-7; TRBD2, the table's D call, lacks a check against the DNA. TRBV21-1 corresponds to a pseudogene. This CDR3 comprises 15 residues. The CDR3 loop reads CASSKVEALGYEQYV. The CDR3 coding sequence is TGTGCCAGCAGCAAAGTCGAAGCCCTCGGCTACGAGCAGTACGTC.

The chain employs TRBV3-1 and TRBJ2-5; the D is unclear. Germline values: CDR1 LGHDT, CDR2 YNNKEL (reference sequence). Trimming removed 3 bases at V and 3 bases at J, with 5 bases between. There are 12 residues in the CDR3. The CDR3 here is CASSQRKETQYF. In nucleotides, the CDR3 is TGTGCCAGCAGCCAGAGGAAAGAGACCCAGTACTTC.

The rearrangement uses TRBV7-9 and TRBJ1-1; D not resolved. The CDR3 runs to 13 residues. Germline V lookup: CDR1 SEHNR, CDR2 FQNEAQ (reference sequence). V was pared by 1 base and J by 11 bases, with 14 bases between. CDR3 sequence (DNA): TGTGCCAGCAGCTTAGTTGATCTGGGTAGGGCTTTCTTT. It translates to CASSLVDLGRAFF.

A remark on this clonotype: The junction differs from germline at one of its ends, possibly a read error. The CDR3 region has the DNA TGTGCCAGCAGCCAAGAATATAGCAATCAGCCCAAGCATTTT. It codes for CASSQEYSNQPKHF. This chain connects TRBV4-2 to TRBJ1-5, with D uncertain. The V gene's germline CDR1 is LGHNA and CDR2 YNFKEQ. The CDR3 is made up of 14 amino acids.

The rearrangement uses TRBV7-2 and TRBJ2-3; TRBD2 agrees at 13 bases. The CDR3 spans 18 residues. Germline V gene sequence: CDR1 SGHTA, CDR2 FQGNSA. V lost 6 bases to trimming and J lost 0 bases; unmatched junction nucleotides: 9. The CDR3 region has the DNA TGTGCCAGCAGACGACTAGCGGGAGGCGCGTGGAGCACAGATACGCAGTATTTT. Protein: CASRRLAGGAWSTDTQYF.

The chain couples TRBV18 to TRBJ1-1; D unresolved. Germline V lookup: CDR1 KGHSH, CDR2 LQKENI. V lost 2 bases, J lost 6 bases, and 16 bases lay in between. This CDR3 region has 15 residues. CDR3 nucleotide sequence: TGTGCCAGCTCACCAACTTTGACCCTGGAATCTGAAGCTTTCTTT. It is translated as CASSPTLTLESEAFF.

A note on this clonotype: This is likely a read error, given that the CDR3 carries no conserved phenylalanine or tryptophan at its end. The gene calls are TRBV29-1 and TRBJ2-7; the D is unclear. This CDR3 spans 12 amino acids. Germline loops: CDR1 SQVTM, CDR2 ANQGSEA. Trimming cost V 2 bases and J 2 bases, with 7 bases left between them. CDR3 in amino acids: CSVEKEPYEQYL. CDR3 DNA: TGCAGCGTTGAAAAGGAACCCTACGAGCAGTACCTC.

The chain uses TRBV10-3 and TRBJ1-3; possible D gene TRBD1, 6 bases. The ends were cut back, 6 bases at V and 0 bases at J, with 18 bases in the middle. Germline V lookup: CDR1 ENHRY, CDR2 SYGVKD. CDR3 length: 17 amino acids. This CDR3 is CAIRETGFESSGNTIYF. The DNA for the CDR3 is TGTGCCATCAGGGAGACAGGTTTTGAGAGCTCTGGAAACACCATATATTTT.

J is TRBJ1-4 and V is TRBV5-1; the D is unclear. This CDR3 is built from 14 residues. Germline V lookup: CDR1 SGHRS, CDR2 YFSETQ. Trimming removed 2 bases at V and 5 bases at J, with 10 bases between. The CDR3 here is CASSFSVSNEKLFF. Written as DNA, the CDR3 is TGCGCCAGCAGCTTCTCAGTCTCCAATGAAAAACTGTTTTTT.

This clonotype appeared a few times. The chain combines TRBV12-3 or TRBV12-4 with TRBJ2-5; perhaps TRBD2 as D (6 bases). With 3 bases removed from V and 5 bases from J, the gap between germline ends came to 7 bases. The CDR3 consists of 12 residues. CDR3: CASSFGGETQYF. CDR3 nucleotide sequence: TGTGCCAGCAGTTTCGGAGGGGAGACCCAGTACTTC.

The CDR3 nucleotides are TGTGCCAGCAGAAGCGGGACACCTGAAGCTTTCTTT. Amino acid sequence: CASRSGTPEAFF. The chain recombines TRBV12-3 or TRBV12-4 with TRBJ1-1; D may be TRBD1 (6 bases). Trimming removed 6 bases at V and 6 bases at J, with 11 bases between. The CDR3 loop spans 12 amino acids.

The sample holds a few counts of this clonotype. V usage is TRBV20-1 and J usage is TRBJ2-7; D gene ambiguous. V shed 7 bases and J shed 5 bases, with 15 bases lying between them. Germline V gene sequence: CDR1 DFQATT, CDR2 SNEGSKA (reference sequence). CDR3 length equals 12 residues. The chain's CDR3 is CSVGGDQDEQYV. CDR3 DNA: TGCAGTGTGGGCGGAGACCAAGACGAGCAGTACGTC.

J is TRBJ2-1 and V is TRBV20-1, with D unclear. Trimming removed 0 bases from V and 3 bases from J, with 12 bases in between. The CDR3 is 15 residues long. Germline V lookup: CDR1 DFQATT, CDR2 SNEGSKA (reference sequence). The CDR3 coding sequence is TGCAGTGCTAGAGAAGACGTCGATCTCTACAATGAGCAGTTCTTC. This codes for CSAREDVDLYNEQFF.

Only one count was recorded for this clonotype. The chain is built from TRBV20-1 and TRBJ1-1; no firm D call. This CDR3 spans 11 amino acids. V was shortened by 7 bases and J by 1 base, with 7 bases between the two germline ends. Germline loops: CDR1 DFQATT, CDR2 SNEGSKA (reference sequence). The CDR3 region is CSVSGNTEAFF. Here the CDR3 DNA reads TGCAGTGTGAGCGGGAACACTGAAGCTTTCTTT.

The chain joins TRBV10-3 to TRBJ1-1; weak D call: TRBD1 (6 bases). CDR3 length equals 13 residues. Germline V lookup: CDR1 ENHRY, CDR2 SYGVKD. The ends were cut back, 7 bases at V and 2 bases at J, with 11 bases in the middle. The CDR3 nucleotides read TGTGCCATCACGACAGGAGTCAACACTGAAGCTTTCTTT. This sequence encodes CAITTGVNTEAFF.

The rearrangement uses TRBV25-1 and TRBJ2-3; D is unclear. Trimming left V 6 bases short and J 5 bases short, with 9 bases between. The germline V gene encodes CDR1 MGHDK and CDR2 SYGVNS. The CDR3 sequence is 12 residues long. CDR3 sequence: CASRHPGDTQYF. The DNA for the CDR3 is TGTGCCAGCAGACACCCGGGAGATACGCAGTATTTT.